The 31 T cell receptor beta chains in this list originate from one sample, sequenced in a study of PD-1 blockade in mismatch repair-deficient tumors (dated by TCRdb to the late 2010s). Libraries were built with the immunoSEQ multiplex PCR assay. The immuneACCESS repertoire file appears here via TCRdb, limited to in-frame rearrangements. These files lack a portion of the clones; in checked studies, under half of the deficit traces to unresolved V genes, and the cause of the others is not known. This sample is represented by approximately 38,000 clones; roughly 83% of them were singletons. 22% of the sample is in the top ten clones. The specimen comprised peripheral blood, sampled 4 weeks after starting pembrolizumab. These receptors originate from an adult with mismatch repair-deficient cancer.

The DNA of the CDR3 is TGTGCCAGTAGTACCGACAGGGTTTCCCAAGAGACCCAGTACTTC. Translation gives CASSTDRVSQETQYF. V and J are TRBV19 and TRBJ2-5; TRBD1 matches at 7 bases. The CDR3 runs to 15 residues. CDR1 and CDR2 (germline): LNHDA, SQIVND (reference sequence). Germline trimming cut 4 bases from V and 1 base from J; bases unmatched to any gene: 6.

The chain employs TRBV6-6 and TRBJ2-7, with D perhaps assigned TRBD1 or TRBD2 (5 bases each). The CDR3 extends over 13 amino acids. Germline V gene data show CDR1 as MNHNY and CDR2 as SVGAGI (reference sequence). The V end lost 6 bases, the J end lost 2 bases, and 11 bases lay between the germline ends. CDR3 DNA: TGTGCCAGCAGCCGGGACGGTCCCTACGAGCAGTACTTC. Its translation is CASSRDGPYEQYF.

The chain links TRBV19 to TRBJ2-6; the D is unclear. CDR3 length equals 15 residues. Germline V gene lookup returns CDR1 LNHDA and CDR2 SQIVND (reference sequence). V lost 5 bases and J lost 5, with 13 bases in between. In DNA form, the CDR3 reads TGTGCCAGTAGTTTTCTTGGTGCCTGGGCCAACGTCCTGACTTTC. As protein: CASSFLGAWANVLTF.

This chain joins TRBV13 and TRBJ2-1; no clear D. Germline CDR1 PRHDT, CDR2 FYEKMQ (reference sequence). The CDR3 is made up of 18 amino acids. The ends were cut back, 2 bases at V and 0 bases at J, with 17 bases in the middle. CDR3 region: CASSLSSQGPSSYNEQFF. The CDR3 nucleotides read TGTGCCAGCAGCTTAAGCTCTCAAGGGCCAAGCTCCTACAATGAGCAGTTCTTC.

The chain uses TRBV5-4 and TRBJ2-3; 9 bases are shared with TRBD2. The CDR3 spans 16 residues. The germline V gene encodes CDR1 SGHNT and CDR2 YYREEE (reference sequence). The junction had 10 bases not matched to a gene; V was cut back by 4 bases and J by 4 bases. The CDR3 region has the DNA TGTGCCAGCAGCGAAATGAGCGGGAGGCGGGCAGATACGCAGTATTTT. The encoded protein is CASSEMSGRRADTQYF.

The rearrangement joins TRBV4-2 to TRBJ2-3; 8 nucleotides match TRBD1. V trimming: 2 bases; J trimming: 4 bases; junction bases outside the gene matches: 5. The CDR3 runs to 15 residues. Germline CDR1 LGHNA, CDR2 YNFKEQ. The CDR3 coding sequence is TGTGCCAGCAGCCAACCGGACAGGGACCCAGATACGCAGTATTTT. Translated: CASSQPDRDPDTQYF.

V gene TRBV12-5 combines with J gene TRBJ2-2; D is unclear. This CDR3 has 13 amino acids. V lost 1 base and J lost 1, with 1 base in between. Germline loops: CDR1 LGHNT, CDR2 FRNRAP. The CDR3 region is CASGLENTGELFF. For the CDR3, the DNA is TGTGCTAGTGGTTTGGAGAACACCGGGGAGCTGTTTTTT.

This clone was detected once. The V gene is TRBV19, the J gene TRBJ2-1, with 8 bases lining up with TRBD2. Germline V gene sequence: CDR1 LNHDA, CDR2 SQIVND (reference sequence). The CDR3 consists of 15 residues. Unmatched junction bases numbered 5, after V lost 7 bases and J lost 0 bases. CDR3 amino acids: CASTSGTSSYNEQFF. As DNA, the CDR3 is TGTGCCAGTACCTCCGGGACTAGCTCCTACAATGAGCAGTTCTTC.

The sample holds one count of this clone. The chain uses TRBV5-1 and TRBJ2-7, with TRBD1 matching 7 bases. The CDR3 is 14 residues long. CDR1 and CDR2 (germline): SGHRS, YFSETQ. Trimming removed 4 bases from V and 3 bases from J; junction bases left unmatched: 7. The CDR3 reads CASSPYRDSYEQYF. The CDR3 nucleotides are TGCGCCAGCAGCCCATATCGGGACAGCTACGAGCAGTACTTC.

This clone was observed a handful of times. The chain joins TRBV7-3 to TRBJ2-3; D not certain. Germline CDR1 is SGHTA and CDR2 is FQGTGA. Trimming took off 5 bases at V and 4 bases at J, with 10 bases between the two ends. The CDR3 sequence is 13 residues long. The CDR3: CASSLAKADTQYF. DNA for the CDR3: TGTGCCAGCAGCCTCGCTAAGGCAGATACGCAGTATTTT.

This clone was seen a handful of times. Here the CDR3 reads CASSPSVGSGANVLTF. CDR3 DNA sequence: TGCGCCAGCAGCCCAAGTGTGGGGTCTGGGGCCAACGTCCTGACTTTC. The chain is built from TRBV4-3 and TRBJ2-6; D call uncertain. V gave up 4 bases and J gave up 1 base, with 11 bases separating them. Germline values: CDR1 LGHNA, CDR2 YSLEER. There are 16 residues in the CDR3.

The sample holds one count of this clone. This chain connects TRBV12-2 to TRBJ1-1; the table names TRBD1, a call not compared with the DNA. TRBV12-2 is marked as a pseudogene. This CDR3 spans 15 amino acids. This chain's CDR3 is CASRCRVLGNTEAFF. The CDR3, as DNA: TGTGCAAGTCGCTGCAGGGTATTGGGGAACACTGAAGCTTTCTTT.

This clone was counted once. This sequence joins TRBV28 and TRBJ1-2, with D tentatively TRBD1 (6 bases). The CDR3 is made up of 13 amino acids. Germline lookup yields CDR1 MDHEN and CDR2 SYDVKM. V was pared by 9 bases and J by 5 bases, with 16 bases between. CDR3 DNA sequence: TGTGCCAGTTGGGGGAACAGGGTTTATGGCTACACCTTC. Translated, it gives CASWGNRVYGYTF.

Here the CDR3 reads CASSLRGPIFHEQFF. The CDR3 nucleotides are TGTGCCAGCAGTTTACGGGGACCTATTTTCCATGAGCAGTTCTTC. The genes are TRBV27 and TRBJ2-1; perhaps D is TRBD1 or TRBD2 (5 bases each). The ends were cut back, 2 bases at V and 8 bases at J, with 16 bases in the middle. The CDR3 has 15 amino acids. Germline V gene lookup returns CDR1 MNHEY and CDR2 SMNVEV (reference sequence).

This chain uses TRBV29-1 with TRBJ1-1; maybe TRBD1 (5 bases). V was pared by 7 bases and J by 1 base, with 7 bases between. Germline V lookup: CDR1 SQVTM, CDR2 ANQGSEA. The CDR3 is made up of 11 amino acids. The CDR3 spells CSGGQNTEAFF. For the CDR3, the DNA is TGCAGCGGCGGACAGAACACTGAAGCTTTCTTT.

The chain recombines TRBV6-6 with TRBJ1-1, with 7 positions matching TRBD1. This CDR3 is built from 13 residues. Germline V lookup: CDR1 MNHNY, CDR2 SVGAGI (reference sequence). The J segment lost 4 bases and the V segment lost 2 bases, leaving 1 base of the junction unmatched. The CDR3 sequence: CASSYGQVTEAFF. The CDR3 DNA follows: TGTGCCAGCAGTTACGGACAGGTCACTGAAGCTTTCTTT.

This sequence joins TRBV4-2 and TRBJ2-7; 11 bases line up with TRBD1. Germline loops: CDR1 LGHNA, CDR2 YNFKEQ. This CDR3 has 18 amino acids. Trimming took 0 bases from V and 2 from J; bases not matched to a gene: 9. The CDR3 bases are TGTGCCAGCAGCCAAGAAGGCGCGACGGGACAGGGGGCCTACGAGCAGTACTTC. Its protein product is CASSQEGATGQGAYEQYF.

V is TRBV18 and J is TRBJ2-5; D is ambiguous. V lost 2 bases and J lost 4, with 14 bases in between. The CDR3 consists of 15 residues. In germline, CDR1 is KGHSH, CDR2 LQKENI. The CDR3 sequence is CASSPRSRVGETQYF. Written as DNA, the CDR3 is TGTGCCAGCTCACCAAGGAGTAGGGTTGGAGAGACCCAGTACTTC.

This sequence joins TRBV10-2 and TRBJ1-5; the D gene is possibly TRBD1 (5 bases). CDR3 size: 16 residues. Germline V gene data show CDR1 as WSHSY and CDR2 as SAAADI. V was pared by 5 bases and J by 0 bases, with 14 bases between. CDR3 DNA sequence: TGCGCCAGCAGTTGGGGAACAGGAGATAGCAATCAGCCCCAGCATTTT. This encodes CASSWGTGDSNQPQHF.

CDR3 coding DNA: TGTGCCAGCAGCCCTGAGCCGGGAGGTAGCTCCTACGAGCAGTACTTC. This sequence encodes CASSPEPGGSSYEQYF. The chain is built from TRBV7-8 and TRBJ2-7, with 7 bases fitting TRBD2. There are 16 residues in the CDR3. Germline CDR1 reads SGHVS; CDR2 reads FQNEAQ. V shed 5 bases, J shed 0 bases, and the junction held 10 bases outside the gene matches.

V gene TRBV30 combines with J gene TRBJ2-7; either TRBD1 or TRBD2 may fit D (6 bases each). The CDR3 loop spans 14 amino acids. Trimming pared 8 bases from V and 2 bases from J, leaving 19 bases between. Germline CDR1 and CDR2: GTSNPN and SVGIG (reference sequence). The CDR3 loop reads CAGGGPPYPYEQYF. The CDR3 DNA follows: TGTGCCGGAGGGGGACCCCCTTATCCCTACGAGCAGTACTTC.

The CDR3 reads CASSLLDGQETQYF. CDR3 in DNA: TGTGCCAGCAGTTTATTGGACGGACAAGAGACCCAGTACTTC. V usage is TRBV28 and J usage is TRBJ2-5; D remains unclear. The V gene's germline CDR1 is MDHEN and CDR2 SYDVKM. V gave up 1 base and J gave up 2 bases, with 8 bases separating them. The CDR3 is 14 residues long.

This chain uses TRBV6-1 with TRBJ2-1; 8 bases align to TRBD2. Germline trimming cut 1 base from V and 4 bases from J; bases unmatched to any gene: 3. The length of the CDR3 is 15 residues. Germline V gives CDR1 MNHNS, CDR2 SASEGT. CDR3 amino acids: CASSEELAGYNEQFF. The CDR3 DNA is TGTGCCAGCAGTGAAGAATTAGCGGGGTACAATGAGCAGTTCTTC.

J is TRBJ2-7 and V is TRBV18, with D hard to call. Germline V gene data show CDR1 as KGHSH and CDR2 as LQKENI. The CDR3 has 14 amino acids. V was clipped by 4 bases and J by 0 bases, with 10 bases between them. The CDR3 protein is CASSLLIGSYEQYF. CDR3 nucleotides: TGTGCCAGCTCACTCCTAATCGGCTCCTACGAGCAGTACTTC.

The chain joins TRBV6-6 to TRBJ2-1, with 8 bases that match TRBD2. Germline trimming cut 8 bases from V and 8 bases from J; bases unmatched to any gene: 17. The germline V gene has CDR1 MNHNY and CDR2 SVGAGI (reference sequence). The CDR3 is made up of 16 amino acids. The CDR3 coding sequence is TGTGCCAGCGGGTCAACGGGAGGGCCGGCGGGGGATGAGCAGTTCTTC. It specifies CASGSTGGPAGDEQFF.

The chain recombines TRBV4-2 with TRBJ1-2; the D is unclear. CDR1 LGHNA and CDR2 YNFKEQ come from the germline V gene. V was clipped by 1 base and J by 6 bases, with 12 bases between them. The CDR3 spans 14 residues. This CDR3 reads CASSQGALQDGYTF. The CDR3 nucleotides read TGTGCCAGCAGCCAAGGGGCCCTTCAAGATGGCTACACCTTC.

The chain recombines TRBV11-3 with TRBJ2-7, with D tentatively TRBD1 (6 bases). The V gene's germline CDR1 is SGHNT and CDR2 YENEEA. The CDR3 loop spans 14 amino acids. V was pared by 5 bases and J by 2 bases, with 13 bases between. CDR3: CASSLRDNAYEQYF. CDR3 nucleotide sequence: TGTGCCAGCAGCCTCCGGGACAACGCCTACGAGCAGTACTTC.

The rearrangement links TRBV4-1 to TRBJ2-7, with 8 nucleotides matching TRBD1. The CDR3 sequence is 18 residues long. V gave up 4 bases and J gave up 2 bases; unmatched junction bases: 16. The germline gives CDR1 MGHRA, CDR2 YSYEKL. This chain's CDR3 is CASSPSSIRQGPTYEQYF. CDR3 DNA sequence: TGCGCCAGCAGCCCAAGCTCGATTAGACAGGGGCCGACCTACGAGCAGTACTTC.

The rearrangement uses TRBV5-1 and TRBJ2-4; possibly TRBD1 or TRBD2 for D (5 bases each). Germline CDR1 is SGHRS and CDR2 is YFSETQ. The CDR3 sequence is 14 residues long. Trimming cost V 4 bases and J 9 bases, with 17 bases left between them. The CDR3 sequence is CASSPRGDPIIQYF. The CDR3 nucleotides read TGCGCCAGCAGCCCTCGAGGGGACCCAATCATTCAGTACTTC.

The rearrangement joins TRBV6-1 to TRBJ2-3, with D possibly matching TRBD2 (6 bases). Trimming cost V 9 bases and J 3 bases, with 19 bases left between them. Germline V gene data show CDR1 as MNHNS and CDR2 as SASEGT. This CDR3 spans 15 amino acids. CDR3 protein: CASHLASGDTDTQYF. The CDR3 DNA is TGTGCCAGTCACCTAGCTTCGGGAGATACAGATACGCAGTATTTT.

Concerning this clone itself: An end of the junction does not agree with germline; a read error may underlie this. The chain joins TRBV7-9 to TRBJ2-7; perhaps TRBD1 as D (5 bases). Per germline, CDR1 SEHNR and CDR2 FQNEAQ (reference sequence). The CDR3 loop spans 15 amino acids. The CDR3 reads CASSLTDSRSYEQYF. The CDR3, as DNA: TGTGCCAGCAGCTTAACAGACAGTCGCTCCTACGAGCAGTATTTC.